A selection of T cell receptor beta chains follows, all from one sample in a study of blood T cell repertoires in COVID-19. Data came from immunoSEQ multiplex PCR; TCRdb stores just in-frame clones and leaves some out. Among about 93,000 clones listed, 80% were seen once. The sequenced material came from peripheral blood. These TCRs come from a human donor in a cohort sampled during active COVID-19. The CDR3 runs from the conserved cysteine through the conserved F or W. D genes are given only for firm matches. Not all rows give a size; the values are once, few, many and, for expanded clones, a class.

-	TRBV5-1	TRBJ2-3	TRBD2	TGCGCCAGCAGACCTAGCGGGACTAGCCTAACAGATACGCAGTATTTT	CASRPSGTSLTDTQYF
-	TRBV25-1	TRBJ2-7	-	TGTGCCAGCAGTGAATACGAGGTGTCCTACGAGCAGTACTTC	CASSEYEVSYEQYF
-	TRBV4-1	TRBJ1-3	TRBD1	TGCGCCAGCAGCCAGACAGGGGTCTCCGGAGACACCATATATTTT	CASSQTGVSGDTIYF
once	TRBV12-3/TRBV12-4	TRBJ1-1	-	TGTGCCAGCAGTTTCATCGGGGTCGCTGAAGCTTTCTTT	CASSFIGVAEAFF
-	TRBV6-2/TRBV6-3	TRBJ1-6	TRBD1	TGTGCCAGCAGTACCCGGACAGGCCTATATTCACCCCTCCACTTT	CASSTRTGLYSPLHF
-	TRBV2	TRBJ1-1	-	TGTGCCAGCAGTGATTCCCAGAACACTGAAGCTTTCTTT	CASSDSQNTEAFF
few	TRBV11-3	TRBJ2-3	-	TGTGCCAGCAGCCCCGCTTCGGGTACGCAGTATTTT	CASSPASGTQYF
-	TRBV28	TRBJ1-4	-	TGTGCCAGCACCCGGGAGGGCTGGGATGAAAAACTGTTTTTT	CASTREGWDEKLFF
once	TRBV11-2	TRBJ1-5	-	TGTGCCAGCAGGAGTACGCCGAGTCAGCCCCAGCATTTT	CASRSTPSQPQHF
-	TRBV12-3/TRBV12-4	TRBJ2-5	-	TGTGCCAGCAGTTTCGGGAGAGAGACCCAGTACTTC	CASSFGRETQYF
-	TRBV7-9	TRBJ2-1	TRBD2	TGTGCCAGCGGTAGCGGGGGCAGTGTACCCGATGAGCAGTTCTTC	CASGSGGSVPDEQFF
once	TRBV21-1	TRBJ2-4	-	TGTGCCAGCACCCCTTTCGCCGCGGGAGGGCCAAGCATTCAGTACTTC	CASTPFAAGGPSIQYF
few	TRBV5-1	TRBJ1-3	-	TGCGCCAGCAGCTTGGACAGGGTGGCTGGAAACACCATATATTTT	CASSLDRVAGNTIYF
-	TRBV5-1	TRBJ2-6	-	TGCGCCAGCAGCTTGGATCGTGGGGGCACTGGGGCCAACGTCCTGACTTTC	CASSLDRGGTGANVLTF